This TCR beta chain appears in the sequencing data of a study of T cells in Graves' hyperthyroidism and ophthalmopathy. Germline CDR1 reads SQVTM; CDR2 reads ANQGSEA. The ends lost 8 bases at V and 0 bases at J; junction bases unmatched: 6. The CDR3 consists of 14 residues. Clinical symptoms, serum thyroxine, TRAb, thyroid ultrasound and orbital computed tomography established diagnosis. What was amplified from RNA transcripts were TCR beta CDR3 regions. Carried out on the TCR CDR3, a first-round RT-PCR used the HTBI primer set. MiXCR was run by TCRdb on the multiplex PCR reads, yielding one entry per CDR3 protein. This table holds a few hundred thousand distinct CDR3 sequences, over 45% found once.

Material for sequencing was peripheral blood or thyroid tissue (not recorded which). J is TRBJ2-7 and V is TRBV29-1, with 11 bases that match TRBD2. This receptor was taken from an adult woman with Graves' disease, either hyperthyroidism or ophthalmopathy (not recorded which). CDR3 sequence: CSLGLAVSSYEQYF. CDR3 DNA sequence: TGCAGCTTGGGACTAGCGGTGAGCTCCTACGAGCAGTACTTC.